The clone carrying this T cell receptor beta chain was observed a few times. Its antigen is still unknown. These data come from a study of T cell repertoires in cytomegalovirus infection. Looking at the study overall: CMV infection together with matching HLA type was indicated by public TCR beta signatures.

The CDR3 spans 16 residues. Trimming took 0 bases from V and 1 from J, leaving 16 bases between them. Germline CDR1 DFQATT, CDR2 SNEGSKA (reference sequence). MiXCR, run by TCRdb on the reads, gives a single entry per CDR3 protein. The sample gives approximately 550,000 distinct CDR3 sequences, approximately 15% of which show up once; 20% to 30% is in the top ten. The study's findings and limits: It was HLA-C-restricted CMV-specific TCR beta clonotypes that dominated the response ex vivo.

This rearrangement joins TRBV20-1 to TRBJ2-7; tentatively, D is TRBD2 (6 bases). The TCR comes from a human donor in good health (CMV status not recorded). Some clones in this sample may be carry-over from other donors' samples. The sequencing input was CD8+ T cells from PBMCs. The DNA of the CDR3 is TGCAGTGCTAGAGATATTAATGGGACTCCGTCCTACGAGCAGTACTTC. This sequence encodes CSARDINGTPSYEQYF.